There are a few counts of the clone carrying this TCR beta chain. The V end lost 6 bases, the J end lost 0 bases, and 21 bases lay between the germline ends. This CDR3 is 18 amino acids long. CDR1 is LNHDA and CDR2 is SQIVND in the germline V gene (reference sequence). This entry comes from a study of shared T cell receptors in the human thymus. The protocol was immunoSEQ multiplex PCR, while the TCRdb copy is restricted to in-frame clones and leaves out a portion. Among 540,000 or so clones, about 84% were seen once, and the ten largest hold more than 0.01%. The sample was also reused in another study, on human thymus T cells. Per that study: Resections were taken during corrective heart surgery, and the thymus tissue came from these. Thymic and blood repertoires appeared to display a bias in their usage of V and J genes. Related studies noted strongly shared thymic repertoires across unrelated people.

The sequence came from a boy less than two years old with a congenital heart defect. The chain carries TRBV19 and TRBJ1-5, with D hard to call. Sequences were obtained from thymocytes. The CDR3 DNA is TGTGCCAGTAGGCACTCGGGGAAGGGCCCAAATAGCAATCAGCCCCAGCATTTT. Encoded protein: CASRHSGKGPNSNQPQHF.